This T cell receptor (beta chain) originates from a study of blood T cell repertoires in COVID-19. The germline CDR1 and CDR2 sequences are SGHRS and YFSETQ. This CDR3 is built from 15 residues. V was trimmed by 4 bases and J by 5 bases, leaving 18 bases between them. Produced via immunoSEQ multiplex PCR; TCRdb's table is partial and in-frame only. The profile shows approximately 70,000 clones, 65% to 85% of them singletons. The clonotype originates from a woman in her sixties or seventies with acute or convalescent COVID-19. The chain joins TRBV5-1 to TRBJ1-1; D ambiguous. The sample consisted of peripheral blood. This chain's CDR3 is CASSPAFGGTTEAFF. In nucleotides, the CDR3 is TGCGCCAGCAGCCCCGCCTTTGGAGGAACTACTGAAGCTTTCTTT.